Shown below are 29 T cell receptor beta chains from a single sample sequenced in a study of T cell responses to AZD1222 COVID-19 vaccine. Clones were sequenced by immunoSEQ multiplex PCR, and TCRdb holds only the in-frame ones, with some missing. The sample records approximately 150,000 clones, 90% being singletons. The material was peripheral blood, obtained on day 0 of AZD1222 vaccination. The receptors stem from an adult in good health.

The chain recombines TRBV19 with TRBJ2-7, with 7 bases fitting TRBD1. Unmatched junction bases numbered 5, after V lost 6 bases and J lost 0 bases. Germline V CDR1 and CDR2: LNHDA, SQIVND (reference sequence). The CDR3 is 14 amino acids. The chain's CDR3 is CASSRDRASYEQYF. In DNA form, the CDR3 reads TGTGCCAGTAGCCGCGACAGGGCCTCCTACGAGCAGTACTTC.

This chain connects TRBV4-1 to TRBJ2-3; TRBD2 matches at 9 bases. CDR1 is MGHRA, CDR2 YSYEKL, per germline. V lost 4 bases, J lost 1 base, and 9 bases stayed unmatched. CDR3 size: 17 residues. CDR3 region: CASSLDWPSGGTDTQYF. The CDR3 nucleotides read TGCGCCAGCAGCCTCGATTGGCCTAGCGGGGGCACAGATACGCAGTATTTT.

The rearrangement uses TRBV4-2 and TRBJ2-3, with a possible D match to TRBD2 (6 bases). This CDR3 region has 15 residues. With 0 bases removed from V and 1 base from J, the gap between germline ends came to 8 bases. The V gene's germline CDR1 is LGHNA and CDR2 YNFKEQ. The CDR3 region is CASSQEASGTDTQYF. The CDR3 nucleotides read TGTGCCAGCAGCCAAGAGGCTAGCGGCACAGATACGCAGTATTTT.

V and J are TRBV5-1 and TRBJ2-3; 7 nucleotides line up with TRBD1. Trimming cost V 0 bases and J 1 base; bases outside gene matches: 2. CDR1 is SGHRS, CDR2 YFSETQ, per germline. This CDR3 is built from 15 residues. Here the CDR3 reads CASSLVGQGTDTQYF. CDR3 DNA: TGCGCCAGCAGCTTGGTAGGACAGGGCACAGATACGCAGTATTTT. The full variable domain, with the rest looked up from reference TRBV5-1 and TRBJ2-3, is KAGVTQTPRYLIKTRGQQVTLSCSPISGHRSVSWYQQTPGQGLQFLFEYFSETQRNKGNFPGRFSGRQFSNSRSEMNVSTLELGDSALYLCASSLVGQGTDTQYFGPGTRLTVL.

This chain joins TRBV12-3 or TRBV12-4 and TRBJ1-5, with D perhaps TRBD1 (6 bases). This CDR3 comprises 13 residues. The V end was cut by 7 bases, the J end by 7 bases, with 14 bases between. The CDR3 here is CASTPGARQPQHF. The DNA for the CDR3 is TGTGCCAGCACCCCAGGGGCCCGGCAGCCCCAGCATTTT.

The table lists this clone with a count of one. The rearrangement links TRBV7-3 to TRBJ2-1; the match to TRBD2 covers 10 bases. Unmatched junction bases numbered 9, after V lost 5 bases and J lost 5 bases. The germline V gene has CDR1 SGHTA and CDR2 FQGTGA. The CDR3 has 16 residues. CDR3 nucleotide sequence: TGTGCCAGCAGCCGACTCGGAGCGGGGGGGCACAATGAGCAGTTCTTC. This translates into CASSRLGAGGHNEQFF. The variable domain in full, with the rest retrieved from reference TRBV7-3 and TRBJ2-1, is GAGVSQTPSNKVTEKGKYVELRCDPISGHTALYWYRQSLGQGPEFLIYFQGTGAADDSGLPNDRFFAVRPEGSVSTLKIQRTERGDSAVYLCASSRLGAGGHNEQFFGPGTRLTVL.

The genes are TRBV5-4 and TRBJ2-3; D remains ambiguous. Germline V CDR1 and CDR2: SGHNT, YYREEE (reference sequence). This CDR3 has 15 amino acids. V lost 0 bases and J 0 bases, leaving 8 bases between the germline ends. The CDR3 nucleotides are TGTGCCAGCAGCTTGGTAGGGTCTAGCACAGATACGCAGTATTTT. Protein: CASSLVGSSTDTQYF.

This chain links TRBV7-2 with TRBJ1-1, with unresolved D. There are 14 residues in the CDR3. Per germline, CDR1 SGHTA and CDR2 FQGNSA. V was cut by 1 base and J by 1 base, with 7 bases left in between. The CDR3: CASSLVVGNTEAFF. The DNA for the CDR3 is TGTGCCAGCAGCTTAGTAGTTGGGAACACTGAAGCTTTCTTT.

The gene calls are TRBV5-4 and TRBJ2-2, with 9 positions matching TRBD1. The trim removed 4 bases at V and 6 bases at J, leaving 7 bases unmatched. Germline V gene data show CDR1 as SGHNT and CDR2 as YYREEE (reference sequence). This CDR3 comprises 15 residues. CDR3 coding DNA: TGTGCCAGCAGCGTGGGACAGGGACATGCCGGGGAGCTGTTTTTT. Translating gives CASSVGQGHAGELFF.

The gene calls are TRBV4-3 and TRBJ2-7; 14 nucleotides line up with TRBD2. The CDR3 sequence is 15 residues long. V trimming: 8 bases; J trimming: 3 bases; junction bases outside the gene matches: 6. Per the germline V gene, CDR1 is LGHNA and CDR2 is YSLEER. CDR3 DNA sequence: TGCGCCAGCGGGCGACTAGCGGGGGGGAGCTACGAGCAGTACTTC. It codes for CASGRLAGGSYEQYF.

The chain couples TRBV27 to TRBJ1-3; 8 nucleotides match TRBD1. From germline, CDR1 is MNHEY and CDR2 SMNVEV (reference sequence). The CDR3 covers 15 residues. J gave up 3 bases and V 4 bases, and 5 bases lay outside the gene matches. The CDR3: CASSSLGTGGNTIYF. The CDR3 region has the DNA TGTGCCAGCAGTTCCCTGGGGACAGGTGGAAACACCATATATTTT.

A single count supports this clone. The V gene is TRBV9, the J gene TRBJ2-2, with D uncertain. This CDR3 region has 13 residues. V lost 1 base and J lost 8, with 9 bases in between. CDR1 is SGDLS and CDR2 is YYNGEE in the germline V gene. The CDR3 here is CASSVKGYGELFF. The CDR3 DNA reads as TGTGCCAGCAGCGTAAAAGGGTATGGGGAGCTGTTTTTT.

The chain recombines TRBV7-2 with TRBJ2-4; TRBD1 matches at 11 bases. This CDR3 contains 14 residues. With V trimmed by 8 bases and J by 7 bases, 7 bases remained unmatched. The germline CDR1 and CDR2 sequences are SGHTA and FQGNSA. CDR3: CASERGTGGNIQYF. The CDR3 bases are TGTGCCAGCGAAAGGGGGACAGGGGGGAACATTCAGTACTTC.

The V and J genes are TRBV6-2 or TRBV6-3 and TRBJ1-2; tentative D call: TRBD1 (5 bases). V was pared by 0 bases and J by 5 bases, with 10 bases between. CDR1 MNHEY and CDR2 SVGEGT come from the germline V gene. This CDR3 has 14 amino acids. CDR3 nucleotide sequence: TGTGCCAGCAGTTACTCAGGGGCCGCGTATGGCTACACCTTC. Its translation is CASSYSGAAYGYTF.

V and J are TRBV27 and TRBJ2-7, with D uncertain. The CDR3 is 15 amino acids. CDR1 MNHEY and CDR2 SMNVEV come from the germline V gene (reference sequence). V was shortened by 0 bases and J by 2 bases, with 11 bases between the two germline ends. The DNA of the CDR3 is TGTGCCAGCAGTTTATCGGGCAGCCGAGCCTACGAGCAGTACTTC. This codes for CASSLSGSRAYEQYF.

This clone appeared once. This chain joins TRBV10-3 and TRBJ1-5; D uncertain. Germline V gives CDR1 ENHRY, CDR2 SYGVKD. The V end was cut by 0 bases, the J end by 6 bases, with 12 bases between. The length of the CDR3 is 15 residues. The CDR3 sequence is CAISESNSRTQPQHF. In nucleotides, the CDR3 is TGTGCCATCAGTGAGTCTAACAGCAGGACTCAGCCCCAGCATTTT.

This chain joins TRBV4-3 and TRBJ1-1; no firm D call. Germline V gene lookup returns CDR1 LGHNA and CDR2 YSLEER. The CDR3 has 13 residues. Trimming stripped 6 bases from V and 1 base from J, with 9 bases between. The CDR3 region is CASRASRNTEAFF. The CDR3 bases are TGCGCCAGCAGGGCCTCCCGGAACACTGAAGCTTTCTTT.

This chain joins TRBV4-3 and TRBJ1-2, with TRBD1 identical over 7 bases. This CDR3 is built from 19 residues. The trim removed 0 bases at V and 1 base at J, leaving 14 bases unmatched. The germline CDR1 and CDR2 sequences are LGHNA and YSLEER. CDR3 loop: CASSQDRGTATIINYGYTF. As DNA, the CDR3 is TGCGCCAGCAGCCAAGATAGGGGGACAGCTACTATTATTAACTATGGCTACACCTTC.

CDR3 DNA sequence: TGTGCCAGCAGCGAGCTCGGGGAGCAGTTCTTC. Protein sequence: CASSELGEQFF. The V gene is TRBV25-1, the J gene TRBJ2-1; no clear D. The CDR3 loop spans 11 amino acids. Per germline, CDR1 MGHDK and CDR2 SYGVNS. V gave up 6 bases and J gave up 10 bases, with 10 bases separating them.

This chain joins TRBV19 and TRBJ1-1; tentatively, D is TRBD1 (5 bases). Germline loops: CDR1 LNHDA, CDR2 SQIVND (reference sequence). Trimming took off 3 bases at V and 3 bases at J, with 14 bases between the two ends. This CDR3 has 15 amino acids. The CDR3 DNA reads as TGTGCCAGTAGTATGTATGGGGCTGGGGACACTGAAGCTTTCTTT. As protein: CASSMYGAGDTEAFF.

This clone showed up just a few times. The rearrangement links TRBV4-1 to TRBJ2-3; D ambiguous. The CDR3 runs 14 residues. V dropped 0 bases and J dropped 3 bases, with 7 bases sitting between them. Germline CDR1 and CDR2: MGHRA and YSYEKL. DNA for the CDR3: TGCGCCAGCAGCCAAGAATCACGGACAGATACGCAGTATTTT. Protein sequence: CASSQESRTDTQYF.

V usage is TRBV6-5 and J usage is TRBJ2-7; D perhaps matches TRBD1 (5 bases). CDR1 is MNHEY, CDR2 SVGAGI, per germline. The CDR3 sequence is 13 residues long. V was shortened by 8 bases and J by 4 bases, with 15 bases between the two germline ends. CDR3 sequence reads: CASSRAGLYEQYF. The DNA of the CDR3 is TGTGCCAGCTCCAGGGCCGGTTTGTACGAGCAGTACTTC.

The V gene is TRBV7-2, the J gene TRBJ2-3; D is possibly TRBD2 (5 bases). Between the trimmed V and J ends, which lost 1 base and 0 bases, there was a span of 8 bases. The CDR3 extends over 15 amino acids. Germline V gives CDR1 SGHTA, CDR2 FQGNSA. DNA of the CDR3: TGTGCCAGCAGCTTAGTCCGGACTAGCACAGATACGCAGTATTTT. Its translation: CASSLVRTSTDTQYF.

This rearrangement joins TRBV2 to TRBJ2-6, with TRBD1 matching 7 bases. Germline V gives CDR1 SNHLY, CDR2 FYNNEI. V shed 2 bases, J shed 0 bases, and the junction held 4 bases outside the gene matches. CDR3 length: 17 amino acids. Here the CDR3 DNA reads TGTGCCAGCAGTGAATGGGACAGTCACTCTGGGGCCAACGTCCTGACTTTC. Protein: CASSEWDSHSGANVLTF.

J is TRBJ2-5 and V is TRBV12-3 or TRBV12-4, with D unresolved. This CDR3 comprises 13 residues. Trimming removed 4 bases from V and 4 bases from J, with 10 bases in between. CDR3 sequence reads: CASSSASRETQYF. The CDR3 region has the DNA TGTGCCAGCAGTTCCGCTAGTAGAGAGACCCAGTACTTC.

This chain connects TRBV29-1 to TRBJ2-5; 12 positions agree with TRBD2. The J segment lost 3 bases and the V segment lost 8 bases, leaving 4 bases of the junction unmatched. The CDR3 runs 13 residues. Looked up from germline, CDR1 is SQVTM and CDR2 is ANQGSEA. The CDR3 loop is CSSSGGAEETQYF. The CDR3 region has the DNA TGCAGCTCTAGCGGGGGGGCGGAAGAGACCCAGTACTTC. Based on the CDR3 plus reference TRBV29-1 and TRBJ2-5, the full variable domain is SAVISQKPSRDICQRGTSLTIQCQVDSQVTMMFWYRQQPGQSLTLIATANQGSEATYESGFVIDKFPISRPNLTFSTLTVSNMSPEDSSIYLCSSSGGAEETQYFGPGTRLLVL.

This chain connects TRBV19 to TRBJ2-7, with 8 bases identical to TRBD1. Trimming removed 1 base from V and 0 bases from J; junction bases left unmatched: 2. The CDR3 runs to 15 residues. Germline loops: CDR1 LNHDA, CDR2 SQIVND (reference sequence). CDR3 loop: CASSIADRASYEQYF. The DNA of the CDR3 is TGTGCCAGTAGTATAGCGGACAGGGCCTCCTACGAGCAGTACTTC. Using reference TRBV19 and TRBJ2-7 for the parts outside the CDR3, the full variable domain is DGGITQSPKYLFRKEGQNVTLSCEQNLNHDAMYWYRQDPGQGLRLIYYSQIVNDFQKGDIAEGYSVSREKKESFPLTVTSAQKNPTAFYLCASSIADRASYEQYFGPGTRLTVT.

This chain joins TRBV11-3 and TRBJ2-2; 8 bases match TRBD2. The CDR3 is 14 amino acids. Germline trimming cut 6 bases from V and 7 bases from J; bases unmatched to any gene: 7. The germline V gene encodes CDR1 SGHNT and CDR2 YENEEA. The DNA for the CDR3 is TGTGCCAGCAGTCCGAGCGGGGGCGTCGGGGAGCTGTTTTTT. Translation: CASSPSGGVGELFF.

The chain uses TRBV3-1 (or the pseudogene TRBV3-2) and TRBJ2-1, with no clear D. The CDR3 spans 12 residues. Germline V gives CDR1 LGHDT, CDR2 YNNKEL (reference sequence). V was trimmed by 1 base and J by 4 bases, leaving 2 bases between them. The chain's CDR3 is CASSQGYNEQFF. CDR3 sequence (DNA): TGTGCCAGCAGCCAAGGATACAATGAGCAGTTCTTC.